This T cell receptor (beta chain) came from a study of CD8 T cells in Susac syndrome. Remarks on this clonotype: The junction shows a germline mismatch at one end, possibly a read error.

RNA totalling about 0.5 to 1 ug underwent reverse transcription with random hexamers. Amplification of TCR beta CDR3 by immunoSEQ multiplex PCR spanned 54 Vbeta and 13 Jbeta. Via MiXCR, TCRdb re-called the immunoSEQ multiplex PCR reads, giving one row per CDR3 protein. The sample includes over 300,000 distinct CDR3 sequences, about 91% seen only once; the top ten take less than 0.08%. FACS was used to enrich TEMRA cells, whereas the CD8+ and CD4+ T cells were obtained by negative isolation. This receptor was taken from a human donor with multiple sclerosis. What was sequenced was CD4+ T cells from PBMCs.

This CDR3 reads CASSLEAQETQYF. Here the CDR3 DNA reads TGTGCTAGCAGCTTAGAGGCCCAAGAGACCCAGTACTTC. The V call is TRBV7-7, the J call TRBJ2-5; no definite D call. Germline V CDR1 and CDR2: SSHAT, FNYEAQ (reference sequence). This CDR3 region has 13 residues.